Following are 9 T cell receptor beta chains from one sample sequenced in a study of T-cell reconstitution after alpha-beta-depleted transplantation in children. Unique molecular identifiers were incorporated during preparation of the TCRbeta library. MiXCR, run by TCRdb on the PCR reads, gives a single entry per CDR3 protein. Among around 420,000 distinct CDR3 sequences, roughly 15% were seen once, and the ten largest hold under 30%. Material: PBMCs, mostly from graft donor cells, obtained 360 days after TCRalphabeta/CD19-depleted stem cell transplant. These receptors all stem from a boy in the first two years of life who had a stem cell transplant for Wiskott-Aldrich syndrome, so the T cells may come from the graft donor.

The rearrangement joins TRBV6-5 to TRBJ1-5, with D perhaps TRBD1 (6 bases). Germline V lookup: CDR1 MNHEY, CDR2 SVGAGI. CDR3 length equals 15 residues. V was cut by 5 bases and J by 0 bases, with 11 bases left in between. As DNA, the CDR3 is TGTGCCAGCAGTCACGGGACACATAGCAATCAGCCCCAGCATTTT. Translating it yields CASSHGTHSNQPQHF.

The gene calls are TRBV12-3 or TRBV12-4 and TRBJ2-2; possibly TRBD2 for D (6 bases). V was trimmed by 6 bases and J by 4 bases, leaving 15 bases between them. This CDR3 contains 15 residues. Here the CDR3 DNA reads TGTGCCAGCAGCTTTGGGCGGGATCTCACCGGGGAGCTGTTTTTT. Translating gives CASSFGRDLTGELFF.

V is TRBV20-1 and J is TRBJ2-7; 7 bases match TRBD1. Germline CDR1 and CDR2: DFQATT and SNEGSKA (reference sequence). The CDR3 runs 13 residues. V trimming: 5 bases; J trimming: 6 bases; junction bases outside the gene matches: 10. Here the CDR3 reads CSARAGGPSEQYF. The CDR3 DNA reads TGCAGTGCTCGCGCAGGGGGTCCGTCCGAGCAGTACTTC.

The CDR3: CASSLAENYGYTF. The CDR3 DNA reads TGCGCCAGCAGCTTGGCAGAAAACTATGGCTACACCTTC. The rearrangement links TRBV5-1 to TRBJ1-2; D remains unclear. The CDR3 runs 13 residues. CDR1 is SGHRS, CDR2 YFSETQ, per germline. V was pared by 0 bases and J by 2 bases, with 5 bases between.

This sequence joins TRBV18 and TRBJ1-1; 7 bases are a match to TRBD1. CDR1 is KGHSH, CDR2 LQKENI, per germline. V lost 3 bases to trimming and J lost 10 bases; unmatched junction nucleotides: 8. The CDR3 totals 13 residues. The CDR3 is CASSPTGQWLAFF. CDR3 in DNA: TGTGCCAGCTCACCGACGGGACAGTGGTTAGCTTTCTTT.

This clonotype appeared a few times. CDR3 sequence (DNA): TGTGCCAGCAGCCCCCTGCTAGCGGGGGGCCGGAGTACGCAGTATTTT. This encodes CASSPLLAGGRSTQYF. The rearrangement links TRBV7-7 to TRBJ2-3; 11 bases agree with TRBD2. This CDR3 has 16 residues. J was trimmed by 8 bases and V by 5 bases; bases with no gene match: 12. The germline CDR1 and CDR2 sequences are SSHAT and FNYEAQ (reference sequence).

This clonotype showed up just a few times. CDR3 nucleotides: TGTGCCATCAGTGAAGGGACAGGGGGCTCCTACGAGCAGTACTTC. Its protein is CAISEGTGGSYEQYF. The chain employs TRBV10-3 and TRBJ2-7, with 11 bases aligning to TRBD1. The germline gives CDR1 ENHRY, CDR2 SYGVKD. CDR3 length equals 15 residues. V lost 3 bases, J lost 0 bases, and 1 base stayed unmatched.

This clonotype was observed a few times. The V gene is TRBV20-1, the J gene TRBJ2-1; 15 positions agree with TRBD2. CDR1 and CDR2 from the germline V gene are DFQATT and SNEGSKA (reference sequence). This CDR3 region has 15 residues. V lost 3 bases, J lost 10 bases, and 7 bases stayed unmatched. CDR3 nucleotides: TGCAGTGCTAGGTGGACTAGCGGGGGGGGCTGGGAGCAGTTCTTC. Translated, it gives CSARWTSGGGWEQFF.

The rearrangement links TRBV7-9 to TRBJ2-1; possibly TRBD1 for D (5 bases). This CDR3 comprises 13 residues. V was pared by 4 bases and J by 7 bases, with 11 bases between. Germline V gene sequence: CDR1 SEHNR, CDR2 FQNEAQ (reference sequence). CDR3 amino acids: CASSSPGQNEQFF. DNA for the CDR3: TGTGCCAGCAGCTCGCCTGGACAAAATGAGCAGTTCTTC. The whole variable domain, filled in from reference TRBV7-9 and TRBJ2-1, reads DTGVSQNPRHKITKRGQNVTFRCDPISEHNRLYWYRQTLGQGPEFLTYFQNEAQLEKSRLLSDRFSAERPKGSFSTLEIQRTEQGDSAMYLCASSSPGQNEQFFGPGTRLTVL.